The 30 T cell receptor beta chains below come from one sample, sequenced in a study of spatial heterogeneity in lung cancer (dated by TCRdb to the late 2010s). Library preparation employed 5' RACE. Instrument used: NextSeq 500. The raw public reads went through TCRdb reprocessing: fastp at Q25, MiXCR clone calling, in-frame beta chains kept. All rows with the same CDR3 protein become a single entry with the most common DNA and genes. The sample includes 10,000 to 15,000 distinct CDR3 sequences, with less than 4.5% observed a single time. The leading ten clones occupy 35% to 50% of the sample. What this sample's time point label stands for: sample taken at primary tumor resection. This sample comprised PBMCs, obtained at surgery. These receptor sequences come from a male donor with early-stage non-small cell lung cancer.

This clonotype was recorded at least ten times. The V call is TRBV28, the J call TRBJ2-7; 10 bases are shared with TRBD2. V gave up 8 bases and J gave up 7 bases; unmatched junction bases: 20. This CDR3 is built from 17 residues. CDR1 is MDHEN and CDR2 is SYDVKM in the germline V gene. The CDR3 DNA sequence: TGTGCCAGCTTTAGCGGGGGGTGGGGTAAAGCGGCGTCGGAGCAGTACTTC. Its translation: CASFSGGWGKAASEQYF.

This clonotype was detected only a few times. The chain is built from TRBV20-1 and TRBJ2-3; TRBD2 matches at 9 bases. Germline V gene data show CDR1 as DFQATT and CDR2 as SNEGSKA (reference sequence). This CDR3 contains 15 residues. Losses at the gene ends were 3 bases for V and 2 bases for J; bases not matched to a gene: 6. The CDR3 DNA reads as TGCAGTGCTAGCAGGGGACTAGCCGCCACAGATACGCAGTATTTT. Translation gives CSASRGLAATDTQYF.

This clonotype was observed many times. The chain carries TRBV5-8 and TRBJ2-4; D is possibly TRBD1 or TRBD2 (5 bases each). Germline V gives CDR1 SGHTS, CDR2 YDEGEE. Between the trimmed V and J ends, which lost 3 bases and 0 bases, there was a span of 16 bases. The CDR3 consists of 17 residues. The CDR3 sequence is CASSWSSGTIAKNIQYF. The CDR3 region has the DNA TGTGCCAGCAGCTGGTCTTCGGGGACGATAGCCAAAAACATTCAGTACTTC.

The table lists this clonotype with many counts. Here the CDR3 reads CASSSTGHFTDTQYF. CDR3 in DNA: TGTGCCAGCAGTTCCACCGGACACTTCACAGATACGCAGTATTTT. This sequence joins TRBV28 and TRBJ2-3; tentatively, D is TRBD1 (5 bases). CDR1 MDHEN and CDR2 SYDVKM come from the germline V gene. The CDR3 contains 15 residues. V shed 4 bases and J shed 2 bases, with 13 bases lying between them.

This sequence joins TRBV6-2 or TRBV6-3 and TRBJ2-7, with D maybe TRBD1 (6 bases). The V gene's germline CDR1 is MNHEY and CDR2 SVGEGT. The CDR3 has 14 residues. V lost 7 bases to trimming and J lost 0 bases, with 13 bases between them. Written as DNA, the CDR3 is TGTGCCAGCACCCCAGGGGACATCTCCTACGAGCAGTACTTC. Protein sequence: CASTPGDISYEQYF.

This clonotype showed up many times. The V call is TRBV9, the J call TRBJ2-7, with 7 bases lining up with TRBD2. V trimming: 4 bases; J trimming: 5 bases; junction bases outside the gene matches: 12. The CDR3 covers 15 residues. Germline V gene data show CDR1 as SGDLS and CDR2 as YYNGEE. The CDR3 sequence is CASSPSGALPHEQYF. The CDR3 DNA reads TGTGCCAGCAGCCCAAGCGGGGCCTTACCCCACGAGCAGTACTTC.

This clonotype has a count of ten or more. The chain has TRBV27 and TRBJ2-5; 8 nucleotides match TRBD1. Per the germline V gene, CDR1 is MNHEY and CDR2 is SMNVEV (reference sequence). Trimming at V came to 6 bases and at J to 2 bases, leaving 5 bases not matched to a gene. This CDR3 is 14 amino acids long. CDR3 region: CASSRTGRQETQYF. The CDR3 nucleotides are TGTGCCAGCAGCCGGACAGGGCGGCAAGAGACCCAGTACTTC.

This clonotype has at least ten counts. The chain combines TRBV10-3 with TRBJ1-1, with 7 bases matching TRBD1. Germline CDR1 ENHRY, CDR2 SYGVKD. V lost 6 bases and J lost 1; bases outside the gene matches: 8. The CDR3 is 15 amino acids. The CDR3 spells CAISPTTGTNTEAFF. The DNA for the CDR3 is TGTGCCATCAGCCCGACGACAGGGACGAACACTGAAGCTTTCTTT.

There are many counts of this clonotype. V gene TRBV20-1 combines with J gene TRBJ2-1; TRBD2 agrees at 10 bases. The CDR3 consists of 13 residues. Germline V lookup: CDR1 DFQATT, CDR2 SNEGSKA (reference sequence). The CDR3 DNA reads TGCAGGGTCACTAGCGGGGCGTACAATGAGCAGTTCTTC. It translates to CRVTSGAYNEQFF.

This clonotype is medium-sized in the sample. This CDR3 is CASGRGTDTQYF. The DNA of the CDR3 is TGTGCCAGCGGGAGGGGCACAGATACGCAGTATTTT. The genes are TRBV2 and TRBJ2-3, with 7 positions matching TRBD2. CDR3 length: 12 amino acids. Looked up from germline, CDR1 is SNHLY and CDR2 is FYNNEI. The V and J ends lost 8 bases and 1 base, in that order; junction bases with no gene match: 0.

By sample fraction, this clonotype is large. The chain uses TRBV28 and TRBJ2-6, with D unresolved. Per germline, CDR1 MDHEN and CDR2 SYDVKM. CDR3 length: 16 amino acids. V shed 4 bases and J shed 0 bases, with 10 bases lying between them. The CDR3 region is CASSSPGYSGANVLTF. DNA of the CDR3: TGTGCCAGCAGTTCCCCCGGCTACTCTGGGGCCAACGTCCTGACTTTC.

The gene calls are TRBV30 and TRBJ2-3, with 10 bases identical to TRBD1. Germline V lookup: CDR1 GTSNPN, CDR2 SVGIG (reference sequence). J lost 13 bases, V lost 6 bases, and 13 bases had no gene match. The length of the CDR3 is 13 residues. DNA for the CDR3: TGTGCCTGCTACCGGGTCCGGGACAGGGGAAAGTATTTT. Protein: CACYRVRDRGKYF.

There are many counts of this clonotype. The chain recombines TRBV21-1 with TRBJ2-7. TRBV21-1 is recorded as a pseudogene. This CDR3 spans 14 amino acids. CDR3 residues: CASSKALLSYEQYF. For the CDR3, the DNA is TGTGCCAGCAGCAAAGCGCTTTTGTCGTACGAGCAGTACTTC.

This clonotype occurred many times. The chain employs TRBV7-2 and TRBJ2-3, with 8 nucleotides matching TRBD1. CDR3 length equals 15 residues. Unmatched junction bases numbered 4, after V lost 3 bases and J lost 2 bases. CDR1 SGHTA and CDR2 FQGNSA come from the germline V gene. CDR3: CASSLGQVLTDTQYF. The CDR3 DNA sequence: TGTGCCAGCAGCTTGGGACAGGTCCTCACAGATACGCAGTATTTT.

This clonotype was seen ten or more times. The chain uses TRBV20-1 and TRBJ2-1, with 10 bases matching TRBD1. The germline CDR1 and CDR2 sequences are DFQATT and SNEGSKA (reference sequence). The CDR3 consists of 17 residues. After removal of 0 bases from V and 0 bases from J, the junction contained 5 bases not matched to a gene. CDR3 bases: TGCAGTGCTAGAGATGGGACAGGGGCGAGCTCCTACAATGAGCAGTTCTTC. Its protein is CSARDGTGASSYNEQFF.

Many counts were recorded for this clonotype. This rearrangement joins TRBV4-3 to TRBJ2-2; D is perhaps TRBD1 or TRBD2 (5 bases each). V dropped 4 bases and J dropped 7 bases, with 13 bases sitting between them. In germline, CDR1 is LGHNA, CDR2 YSLEER. The CDR3 runs to 14 residues. CDR3 DNA: TGCGCCAGCAGCCGCAATATTGGGGGCGGGGAGCTGTTTTTT. It yields the protein CASSRNIGGGELFF.

This clonotype was seen ten or more times. The rearrangement uses TRBV3-1 and TRBJ2-1; TRBD1 matches 10 bases. This CDR3 comprises 17 residues. Trimming removed 0 bases from V and 4 bases from J; junction bases left unmatched: 6. CDR1 and CDR2 (germline): LGHDT, YNNKEL (reference sequence). The CDR3 spells CASSQDRRQGAYNEQFF. DNA of the CDR3: TGTGCCAGCAGCCAAGATAGGAGACAGGGGGCATACAATGAGCAGTTCTTC.

Many counts were recorded for this clonotype. The chain combines TRBV7-9 with TRBJ1-5; 8 nucleotides agree with TRBD1. V dropped 5 bases and J dropped 5; count of bases not matched to a gene: 8. The V gene's germline CDR1 is SEHNR and CDR2 FQNEAQ (reference sequence). The CDR3 loop spans 15 amino acids. The CDR3 DNA sequence: TGTGCCAGCAGCCTGACAGGGGCGGGAGATCAGCCCCAGCATTTT. Translated, it gives CASSLTGAGDQPQHF.

This clonotype was observed at least ten times. The chain combines TRBV7-2 with TRBJ2-1; D tentatively reads TRBD1 or TRBD2 (5 bases each). This CDR3 spans 14 amino acids. Trimming stripped 7 bases from V and 15 bases from J, with 25 bases between. Germline V gives CDR1 SGHTA, CDR2 FQGNSA. The CDR3 region has the DNA TGTGCCAGCATCCTAGGGGCGGAAACTAGGAGTCCGTTCTTC. This sequence encodes CASILGAETRSPFF. The full variable domain, rest sourced from reference TRBV7-2 and TRBJ2-1, is GAGVSQSPSNKVTEKGKDVELRCDPISGHTALYWYRQSLGQGLEFLIYFQGNSAPDKSGLPSDRFSAERTGGSVSTLTIQRTQQEDSAVYLCASILGAETRSPFFGPGTRLTVL.

J is TRBJ2-5 and V is TRBV7-6; 9 bases are shared with TRBD2. CDR1 and CDR2 from the germline V gene are SGHVS and FNYEAQ. With V trimmed by 6 bases and J by 5 bases, 10 bases remained unmatched. The CDR3 runs 15 residues. Here the CDR3 DNA reads TGTGCCAGCAGTCGAACTCCTAGCGGGATTGAGACCCAGTACTTC. It encodes CASSRTPSGIETQYF.

This clonotype was seen many times. The CDR3 loop reads CASSFGRGQETQYF. CDR3 DNA: TGTGCCAGCAGTTTTGGCAGGGGGCAAGAGACCCAGTACTTC. The chain uses TRBV12-3 or TRBV12-4 and TRBJ2-5; 7 nucleotides match TRBD1. The CDR3 length is 14 residues. V shed 3 bases and J 2 bases; nucleotides not matched to a gene: 3.

This clonotype has a count of ten or more. This chain connects TRBV7-2 to TRBJ2-6, with D possibly being TRBD1 (6 bases). Per germline, CDR1 SGHTA and CDR2 FQGNSA. This CDR3 has 13 amino acids. With 5 bases removed from V and 6 bases from J, the gap between germline ends came to 8 bases. CDR3: CASSPGQANVLTF. The CDR3 DNA sequence: TGTGCCAGCAGCCCGGGACAGGCCAACGTCCTGACTTTC.

This clonotype was found many times. In nucleotides, the CDR3 is TGTGCCAGCAGCTTAGTCCTAGCGGGAGAGACCCAGTACTTC. Amino acid sequence: CASSLVLAGETQYF. The chain links TRBV7-2 to TRBJ2-5, with 8 positions matching TRBD2. The CDR3 consists of 14 residues. The ends lost 1 base at V and 4 bases at J; junction bases unmatched: 2. Germline CDR1 SGHTA, CDR2 FQGNSA.

This clonotype has ten or more counts. V is TRBV5-8 and J is TRBJ2-1; weak D call: TRBD2 (6 bases). The length of the CDR3 is 15 residues. Trimming left V 0 bases short and J 9 bases short, with 16 bases between. Germline V lookup: CDR1 SGHTS, CDR2 YDEGEE. CDR3: CASSLGVAADGEQFF. The CDR3 nucleotides are TGTGCCAGCAGCTTGGGGGTAGCGGCAGACGGTGAGCAGTTCTTC.

This clonotype ranks as medium-sized (0.01 to 0.1%). This chain connects TRBV7-9 to TRBJ2-1, with D hard to call. Trimming cost V 5 bases and J 16 bases, with 21 bases left between them. Germline V CDR1 and CDR2: SEHNR, FQNEAQ (reference sequence). The CDR3 is 13 residues long. The CDR3, as DNA: TGTGCCAGCAGCCCCGCTGTGGCCGGCCTAAATTTCTTC. It is translated as CASSPAVAGLNFF.

This clonotype was seen a few times. The J gene is TRBJ2-5, the V gene TRBV7-2, with 7 bases lining up with TRBD1. Germline V CDR1 and CDR2: SGHTA, FQGNSA. The CDR3 totals 14 residues. Germline trimming cut 7 bases from V and 1 base from J; bases unmatched to any gene: 6. Written as DNA, the CDR3 is TGTGCCAGCACCCTACAGGGGTTCCAAGAGACCCAGTACTTC. The encoded protein is CASTLQGFQETQYF.

This clonotype was found many times. The chain's CDR3 is CASSLVGAAGANVLTF. The CDR3 DNA sequence: TGTGCCAGCAGCTTAGTGGGAGCAGCTGGGGCCAACGTCCTGACTTTC. The chain has TRBV7-9 and TRBJ2-6; D is possibly TRBD2 (5 bases). The CDR3 spans 16 residues. CDR1 SEHNR and CDR2 FQNEAQ come from the germline V gene (reference sequence). V was trimmed by 1 base and J by 2 bases, leaving 9 bases between them.

This clonotype has at least ten counts. The chain joins TRBV20-1 to TRBJ2-7, with 12 bases aligning to TRBD1. Germline V gives CDR1 DFQATT, CDR2 SNEGSKA (reference sequence). J lost 7 bases, V lost 4 bases, and 5 bases had no gene match. This CDR3 contains 13 residues. CDR3 sequence (DNA): TGCAGTGCTATGGGACAGGGGGCGCGGGAGCAGTACTTC. Its translation: CSAMGQGAREQYF.

The table lists this clonotype with many counts. The chain carries TRBV11-2 and TRBJ1-6; maybe TRBD1 (5 bases). The CDR3 loop spans 15 amino acids. Germline assignment: CDR1 SGHAT and CDR2 FQNNGV. The V and J ends lost 3 bases and 5 bases respectively, with 11 bases between them. The DNA of the CDR3 is TGTGCCAGCAGCTTGTCCGGGGGGAATAATTCACCCCTCCACTTT. This encodes CASSLSGGNNSPLHF.

This clonotype was observed many times. This rearrangement joins TRBV7-8 to TRBJ2-5, with D maybe TRBD2 (6 bases). This CDR3 region has 13 residues. The germline V gene encodes CDR1 SGHVS and CDR2 FQNEAQ. V was cut by 3 bases and J by 3 bases, with 8 bases left in between. The DNA for the CDR3 is TGTGCCAGCAGCTTTGGAGGGGAAGAGACCCAGTACTTC. It is translated as CASSFGGEETQYF.